This is a list of T cell receptor beta chains from one sample in a study of identical twins. Using its own MiXCR run on the 5' RACE reads, TCRdb lists one record per CDR3 protein. The repertoire holds about 220,000 distinct CDR3 sequences, over 5% seen once, with roughly 15% in the top ten. A further study also used this sample, focusing on T cells expressing NK-cell markers.

Sequenced material: CD8+ T cells sorted from blood. The receptor source for this set is a woman aged 18-35 years in good health. Both conserved end residues are part of each CDR3. A D gene is named only where the DNA matches it firmly. Clone size, where shown, is once, few, many, or a class for clones that have expanded.

j_call: TRBJ1-4
d_call: .
clone_size: .
v_call: TRBV6-5
cdr3_aa: CVTRTNEKLFF
cdr3_nt: TGTGTTACTCGAACTAATGAAAAACTGTTTTTT

j_call: TRBJ2-7
d_call: TRBD2
clone_size: few
v_call: TRBV20-1
cdr3_aa: CSASHGREPYEQYF
cdr3_nt: TGCAGTGCTAGTCACGGGAGGGAACCCTACGAGCAGTACTTC

j_call: TRBJ2-7
d_call: TRBD2
clone_size: few
v_call: TRBV20-1
cdr3_aa: CSARATTSVYYEQYF
cdr3_nt: TGCAGTGCTAGAGCAACGACTAGCGTCTACTACGAGCAGTACTTC

j_call: TRBJ2-6
d_call: .
clone_size: many
v_call: TRBV6-1
cdr3_aa: CASGPAQTPSGANVLTF
cdr3_nt: TGTGCCAGCGGTCCGGCTCAAACCCCATCTGGGGCCAACGTCCTGACTTTC

j_call: TRBJ2-6
d_call: .
clone_size: few
v_call: TRBV12-3/TRBV12-4
cdr3_aa: CASSPDSGAGANVLTF
cdr3_nt: TGTGCCAGCAGTCCGGACTCGGGGGCTGGGGCCAACGTCCTGACTTTC

j_call: TRBJ1-1
d_call: .
clone_size: .
v_call: TRBV10-3
cdr3_aa: CAITGTAGMNTEAFF
cdr3_nt: TGTGCCATCACAGGGACTGCAGGGATGAACACTGAAGCTTTCTTT

j_call: TRBJ2-1
d_call: .
clone_size: few
v_call: TRBV12-5
cdr3_aa: CASGFDLVQKDEQFF
cdr3_nt: TGTGCTAGTGGTTTTGATCTTGTGCAGAAGGATGAGCAGTTCTTC

j_call: TRBJ2-6
d_call: .
clone_size: many
v_call: TRBV29-1
cdr3_aa: CSAPEPGANVLTF
cdr3_nt: TGCAGCGCCCCGGAGCCAGGGGCCAACGTCCTGACTTTC

j_call: TRBJ2-3
d_call: TRBD2
clone_size: .
v_call: TRBV12-3/TRBV12-4
cdr3_aa: CASILAGGTDTQYF
cdr3_nt: TGTGCCAGCATACTAGCGGGAGGCACAGATACGCAGTATTTT

j_call: TRBJ1-1
d_call: .
clone_size: .
v_call: TRBV29-1
cdr3_aa: CSVRSNTEAFF
cdr3_nt: TGCAGCGTTCGGTCCAACACTGAAGCTTTCTTT

j_call: TRBJ2-5
d_call: .
clone_size: .
v_call: TRBV7-9
cdr3_aa: CASSLSELRQETQYF
cdr3_nt: TGTGCCAGCAGCTTAAGCGAGTTACGTCAAGAGACCCAGTACTTC

j_call: TRBJ2-1
d_call: TRBD2
clone_size: .
v_call: TRBV14
cdr3_aa: CASSLLAGVYNEQFF
cdr3_nt: TGTGCCAGCAGCCTACTAGCGGGAGTGTACAATGAGCAGTTCTTC

j_call: TRBJ2-1
d_call: .
clone_size: few
v_call: TRBV15
cdr3_aa: CATSRDPGTLYNEQFF
cdr3_nt: TGTGCCACCAGCAGAGATCCCGGTACCCTCTACAATGAGCAGTTCTTC

j_call: TRBJ2-2
d_call: .
clone_size: few
v_call: TRBV10-1
cdr3_aa: CASQDTGELFF
cdr3_nt: TGCGCCAGCCAGGACACCGGGGAGCTGTTTTTT

j_call: TRBJ2-7
d_call: .
clone_size: .
v_call: TRBV4-3
cdr3_aa: CASSPQRSYYEQYF
cdr3_nt: TGCGCCAGCAGCCCCCAGCGGTCATACTACGAGCAGTACTTC

j_call: TRBJ2-7
d_call: .
clone_size: .
v_call: TRBV20-1
cdr3_aa: CSAENRHKSYEQYF
cdr3_nt: TGCAGTGCCGAAAACAGACACAAATCCTACGAGCAGTACTTC

j_call: TRBJ2-7
d_call: TRBD1
clone_size: .
v_call: TRBV20-1
cdr3_aa: CSARDRSGYEQYF
cdr3_nt: TGCAGTGCTAGGGACAGGTCGGGTTATGAGCAGTACTTC